The 30 T cell receptor beta chains in this list originate from one sample, sequenced in a study of blood T cell repertoires in COVID-19. Using immunoSEQ multiplex PCR, the repertoire was profiled, and TCRdb retains in-frame clones only, with some absent. Here the sample spans about 200,000 clones, 89% being singletons. Material for sequencing was peripheral blood. The receptors derive from a man between 60 and 75 years old who had recovered from COVID-19.

The chain couples TRBV6-2 or TRBV6-3 to TRBJ2-3; 12 bases fit TRBD2. Germline V CDR1 and CDR2: MNHEY, SVGEGT. Unmatched junction bases numbered 6, after V lost 6 bases and J lost 2 bases. This CDR3 has 16 amino acids. The CDR3 sequence is CASSSGLAGYTDTQYF. In DNA form, the CDR3 reads TGTGCCAGCAGCTCCGGACTAGCGGGGTACACAGATACGCAGTATTTT.

As to this clone: Additional DNA sequences in this sample encode the identical CDR3. The chain uses TRBV18 and TRBJ1-5; 9 bases match TRBD1. Per the germline V gene, CDR1 is KGHSH and CDR2 is LQKENI. The trim removed 3 bases at V and 7 bases at J, leaving 1 base unmatched. CDR3 length: 13 residues. CDR3 DNA: TGTGCCAGCTCACCTACAGGGGGCCAGCCCCAGCATTTT. This encodes CASSPTGGQPQHF.

The rearrangement joins TRBV5-1 to TRBJ2-7, with TRBD2 identical over 8 bases. V dropped 0 bases and J dropped 3; count of bases not matched to a gene: 5. In germline, CDR1 is SGHRS, CDR2 YFSETQ. The CDR3 totals 15 residues. The CDR3 loop is CASSLVAGGIYEQYF. CDR3 bases: TGCGCCAGCAGCTTGGTTGCGGGGGGTATCTACGAGCAGTACTTC.

This chain's CDR3 is CASFSTGSYGYTF. The CDR3 DNA reads TGTGCCAGCTTCTCCACAGGGAGTTATGGCTACACCTTC. The chain combines TRBV6-1 with TRBJ1-2; D may be TRBD1 (6 bases). V shed 8 bases and J shed 5 bases, with 15 bases lying between them. Germline assignment: CDR1 MNHNS and CDR2 SASEGT. The CDR3 has 13 amino acids.

The rearrangement joins TRBV7-3 to TRBJ2-2; possible D gene TRBD2, 5 bases. CDR1 SGHTA and CDR2 FQGTGA come from the germline V gene. This CDR3 has 16 amino acids. V was shortened by 4 bases and J by 1 base, with 13 bases between the two germline ends. The CDR3 protein is CASSSLAGGNTGELFF. CDR3 nucleotides: TGTGCCAGCAGCTCTCTCGCGGGTGGGAACACCGGGGAGCTGTTTTTT.

This clone was picked up a small number of times. The rearrangement joins TRBV7-9 to TRBJ2-3, with D perhaps matching TRBD1 (6 bases). V was pared by 5 bases and J by 2 bases, with 17 bases between. This CDR3 contains 16 residues. The V gene's germline CDR1 is SEHNR and CDR2 FQNEAQ (reference sequence). The CDR3, as DNA: TGTGCCAGCAGCGTATTCGGACAGACTTTCACAGATACGCAGTATTTT. Protein sequence: CASSVFGQTFTDTQYF.

CDR3 nucleotide sequence: TGTGCCAGCAGCTTAGCGGGGGGGTTTGATGGCTACACCTTC. This translates into CASSLAGGFDGYTF. The genes are TRBV7-9 and TRBJ1-2; D might be TRBD1 (5 bases). This CDR3 comprises 14 residues. The germline V gene has CDR1 SEHNR and CDR2 FQNEAQ (reference sequence). V dropped 0 bases and J dropped 6 bases, with 11 bases sitting between them.

The chain couples TRBV11-3 to TRBJ1-3; a weak D match, TRBD1 (6 bases). This CDR3 contains 16 residues. V lost 1 base and J lost 4, with 14 bases in between. The germline V gene encodes CDR1 SGHNT and CDR2 YENEEA. Here the CDR3 reads CASSLGPGTPGNTIYF. As DNA, the CDR3 is TGTGCCAGCAGCTTAGGACCCGGGACACCAGGAAACACCATATATTTT.

The chain employs TRBV6-6 and TRBJ1-2; tentative D call: TRBD1 (5 bases). Trimming took off 6 bases at V and 1 base at J, with 12 bases between the two ends. Germline lookup yields CDR1 MNHNY and CDR2 SVGAGI (reference sequence). The CDR3 totals 14 residues. The CDR3 coding sequence is TGTGCCAGCAGGCTGACAGCCCTTAACTATGGCTACACCTTC. It is translated as CASRLTALNYGYTF.

The V and J genes are TRBV4-3 and TRBJ2-1; 8 bases agree with TRBD2. Germline V gene data show CDR1 as LGHNA and CDR2 as YSLEER. With 2 bases clipped from V and 1 base from J, the junction kept 7 bases outside the gene matches. This CDR3 spans 17 amino acids. The CDR3 spells CASSQSQTSDSYNEQFF. The DNA for the CDR3 is TGCGCCAGCAGCCAATCCCAGACTAGCGATTCCTACAATGAGCAGTTCTTC.

The chain is built from TRBV11-2 and TRBJ2-5; D perhaps matches TRBD1 (5 bases). The germline V gene has CDR1 SGHAT and CDR2 FQNNGV. V was cut by 3 bases and J by 1 base, with 9 bases left in between. The CDR3 is 14 residues long. CDR3 loop: CASSFIDSQETQYF. The CDR3 bases are TGTGCCAGCAGCTTCATCGACAGCCAAGAGACCCAGTACTTC.

This rearrangement joins TRBV9 to TRBJ1-2; 11 nucleotides match TRBD1. The germline V gene encodes CDR1 SGDLS and CDR2 YYNGEE. This CDR3 is built from 18 residues. Trimming removed 3 bases from V and 2 bases from J; junction bases left unmatched: 12. This CDR3 is CASSAVRGQGAQNYGYTF. CDR3 DNA sequence: TGTGCCAGCAGCGCCGTACGAGGACAGGGGGCGCAAAACTATGGCTACACCTTC.

This chain uses TRBV28 with TRBJ1-2, with 7 nucleotides matching TRBD1. Germline CDR1 reads MDHEN; CDR2 reads SYDVKM. CDR3 length equals 11 residues. V lost 11 bases, J lost 4 bases, and 4 bases stayed unmatched. The CDR3 DNA sequence: TGTGCCTATTGGGACAGCTATGGCTACACCTTC. It encodes CAYWDSYGYTF.

The chain has TRBV9 and TRBJ2-7, with 7 bases that match TRBD2. CDR1 and CDR2 (germline): SGDLS, YYNGEE. The V and J ends lost 7 bases and 3 bases, in that order; junction bases with no gene match: 16. The CDR3 spans 16 residues. The CDR3 loop is CASSQGMGLSYYEQYF. CDR3 DNA: TGTGCCAGCTCGCAAGGTATGGGACTATCGTACTACGAGCAGTACTTC.

In regard to this clone: Other DNA sequences within the sample encode an identical CDR3. The gene calls are TRBV27 and TRBJ2-7; 12 nucleotides line up with TRBD2. Losses at the gene ends were 5 bases for V and 2 bases for J; bases not matched to a gene: 4. The germline V gene encodes CDR1 MNHEY and CDR2 SMNVEV (reference sequence). The CDR3 sequence is 15 residues long. DNA of the CDR3: TGTGCCAGCAGTCCCAGGACTAGCGGGACCTACGAGCAGTACTTC. This encodes CASSPRTSGTYEQYF.

CDR3 nucleotides: TGCGCCAGCAGCCAAGATACGAGGGGGCAGGGGGAAAAACTGTTTTTT. Protein product: CASSQDTRGQGEKLFF. J is TRBJ1-4 and V is TRBV4-3; 7 bases are shared with TRBD1. The CDR3 has 16 residues. Germline V gene data show CDR1 as LGHNA and CDR2 as YSLEER. J gave up 8 bases and V 0 bases, and 9 bases lay outside the gene matches.

The rearrangement uses TRBV5-1 and TRBJ2-1; a weak D match, TRBD1 (5 bases). The germline CDR1 and CDR2 sequences are SGHRS and YFSETQ. Between the trimmed V and J ends, which lost 0 bases and 10 bases, there was a span of 11 bases. There are 13 residues in the CDR3. The CDR3 reads CASSLGTFEEQFF. Here the CDR3 DNA reads TGCGCCAGCAGCTTGGGGACATTCGAAGAGCAGTTCTTC.

This clone was recorded a few times. The chain carries TRBV24-1 and TRBJ2-7, with 8 bases that match TRBD1. V gave up 2 bases and J gave up 3 bases; unmatched junction bases: 11. The CDR3 has 17 amino acids. CDR1 is KGHDR, CDR2 SFDVKD, per germline. As DNA, the CDR3 is TGTGCCACCAGTGATTGGGGCCGGGACAGGCCAAACTACGAGCAGTACTTC. Its protein is CATSDWGRDRPNYEQYF.

The chain uses TRBV3-1 (or the pseudogene TRBV3-2) and TRBJ2-3, with D tentatively TRBD2 (5 bases). This CDR3 contains 16 residues. Germline values: CDR1 LGHDT, CDR2 YNNKEL (reference sequence). Trimming left V 4 bases short and J 1 base short, with 15 bases between. The CDR3 DNA reads TGTGCCAGCAGCCCCGGACTGAACGCACGCACAGATACGCAGTATTTT. This encodes CASSPGLNARTDTQYF.

This clone is a singleton in its sample. The chain recombines TRBV20-1 with TRBJ1-1; D possibly corresponds to TRBD1 (6 bases). The CDR3 has 13 amino acids. Trimming removed 3 bases at V and 0 bases at J, with 8 bases between. The germline V gene encodes CDR1 DFQATT and CDR2 SNEGSKA (reference sequence). CDR3 loop: CSASGGLNTEAFF. CDR3 coding DNA: TGCAGTGCTAGTGGGGGCTTGAACACTGAAGCTTTCTTT.

This clone was seen more than once but under ten times. V is TRBV30 and J is TRBJ1-5, with 8 bases that match TRBD1. The ends lost 0 bases at V and 2 bases at J; junction bases unmatched: 3. The CDR3 length is 15 residues. Germline V gene sequence: CDR1 GTSNPN, CDR2 SVGIG (reference sequence). The CDR3 DNA is TGTGCCTGGAGTGTACCAGGGGGCGGCAATCAGCCCCAGCATTTT. It encodes CAWSVPGGGNQPQHF. The full variable domain, with the rest looked up from reference TRBV30 and TRBJ1-5, is SQTIHQWPATLVQPVGSPLSLECTVEGTSNPNLYWYRQAAGRGLQLLFYSVGIGQISSEVPQNLSASRPQDRQFILSSKKLLLSDSGFYLCAWSVPGGGNQPQHFGDGTRLSIL.

The genes are TRBV6-5 and TRBJ1-3; the D is unclear. The CDR3 has 14 residues. The V end lost 6 bases, the J end lost 4 bases, and 13 bases lay between the germline ends. The germline V gene encodes CDR1 MNHEY and CDR2 SVGAGI. The CDR3 protein is CASSFSGSGNTIYF. In nucleotides, the CDR3 is TGTGCCAGCAGCTTTTCGGGATCCGGAAACACCATATATTTT.

The chain is built from TRBV7-9 and TRBJ2-3; maybe TRBD2 (6 bases). From germline, CDR1 is SEHNR and CDR2 FQNEAQ (reference sequence). CDR3 length: 16 amino acids. Deletions cut 1 base from V and 2 bases from J, with 13 bases between. The CDR3 nucleotides are TGTGCCAGCAGCTTAGGGGGTACTAGCTTCACAGATACGCAGTATTTT. Its translation: CASSLGGTSFTDTQYF.

The J gene is TRBJ1-1, the V gene TRBV19; D not resolved. Trimming left V 7 bases short and J 4 bases short, with 13 bases between. The CDR3 runs 13 residues. Germline V gives CDR1 LNHDA, CDR2 SQIVND (reference sequence). The CDR3 bases are TGTGCCAGTACCCATAGTGGAGGCACTGAAGCTTTCTTT. This gives the protein CASTHSGGTEAFF. Full variable domain (missing parts from reference TRBV19 and TRBJ1-1): DGGITQSPKYLFRKEGQNVTLSCEQNLNHDAMYWYRQDPGQGLRLIYYSQIVNDFQKGDIAEGYSVSREKKESFPLTVTSAQKNPTAFYLCASTHSGGTEAFFGQGTRLTVV.

Here the CDR3 reads CASRGPYLEQYF. The DNA for the CDR3 is TGTGCCAGCAGGGGGCCCTACCTGGAGCAGTACTTC. The genes are TRBV7-3 and TRBJ2-5; a weak D match, TRBD1 (5 bases). Germline lookup yields CDR1 SGHTA and CDR2 FQGTGA. V was pared by 6 bases and J by 11 bases, with 16 bases between. The CDR3 runs to 12 residues.

This sequence joins TRBV7-9 and TRBJ2-5, with D possibly matching TRBD2 (7 bases). V was trimmed by 3 bases and J by 2 bases, leaving 13 bases between them. The CDR3 is made up of 15 amino acids. The V gene's germline CDR1 is SEHNR and CDR2 FQNEAQ (reference sequence). The CDR3 DNA sequence: TGTGCCAGCAGCTTTGGGGGGGCCCCTCAAGAGACCCAGTACTTC. It codes for CASSFGGAPQETQYF.

This sequence joins TRBV28 and TRBJ1-3; 7 nucleotides match TRBD1. V gave up 5 bases and J gave up 0 bases; unmatched junction bases: 4. The CDR3 has 15 residues. Germline CDR1 reads MDHEN; CDR2 reads SYDVKM. CDR3 residues: CASSTGQISGNTIYF. The CDR3 region has the DNA TGTGCCAGCAGTACGGGACAGATCTCTGGAAACACCATATATTTT.

The V call is TRBV9, the J call TRBJ1-4; D remains unclear. The V end lost 4 bases, the J end lost 0 bases, and 13 bases lay between the germline ends. The germline gives CDR1 SGDLS, CDR2 YYNGEE. This CDR3 contains 16 residues. The DNA for the CDR3 is TGTGCCAGCAGCTCCCATCTTTCGGCAACTAATGAAAAACTGTTTTTT. Translating it yields CASSSHLSATNEKLFF.

The CDR3 nucleotides read TGCGCCAGCAGCCGACAGGCAGGGGAGAACTACGAGCAGTACTTC. It codes for CASSRQAGENYEQYF. This chain uses TRBV4-1 with TRBJ2-7; perhaps TRBD1 as D (6 bases). The CDR3 consists of 15 residues. Germline-derived CDR1 and CDR2 are MGHRA and YSYEKL. V gave up 4 bases and J gave up 3 bases, with 16 bases separating them.

V is TRBV9 and J is TRBJ2-1; 11 bases match TRBD2. Germline loops: CDR1 SGDLS, CDR2 YYNGEE. V lost 3 bases to trimming and J lost 4 bases; unmatched junction nucleotides: 3. The CDR3 has 15 residues. The CDR3 sequence: CASSARLAGYNEQFF. The CDR3 DNA reads TGTGCCAGCAGCGCCCGACTAGCGGGGTACAATGAGCAGTTCTTC.